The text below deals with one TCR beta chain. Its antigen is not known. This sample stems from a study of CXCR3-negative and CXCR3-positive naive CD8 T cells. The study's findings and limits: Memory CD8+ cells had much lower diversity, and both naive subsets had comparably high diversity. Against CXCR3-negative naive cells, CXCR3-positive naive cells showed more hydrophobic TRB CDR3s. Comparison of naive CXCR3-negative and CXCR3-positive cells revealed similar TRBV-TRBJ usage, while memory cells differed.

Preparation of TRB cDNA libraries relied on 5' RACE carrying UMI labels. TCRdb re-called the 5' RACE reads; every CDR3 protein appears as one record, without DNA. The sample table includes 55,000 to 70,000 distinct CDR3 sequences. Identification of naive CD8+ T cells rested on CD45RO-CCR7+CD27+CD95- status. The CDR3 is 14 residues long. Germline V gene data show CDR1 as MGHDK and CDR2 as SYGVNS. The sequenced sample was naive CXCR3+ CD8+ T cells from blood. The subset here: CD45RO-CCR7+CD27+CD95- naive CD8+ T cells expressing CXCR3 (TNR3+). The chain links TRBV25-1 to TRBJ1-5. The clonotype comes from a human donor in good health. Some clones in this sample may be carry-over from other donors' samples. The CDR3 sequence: CASSSTGGDQPQHF.